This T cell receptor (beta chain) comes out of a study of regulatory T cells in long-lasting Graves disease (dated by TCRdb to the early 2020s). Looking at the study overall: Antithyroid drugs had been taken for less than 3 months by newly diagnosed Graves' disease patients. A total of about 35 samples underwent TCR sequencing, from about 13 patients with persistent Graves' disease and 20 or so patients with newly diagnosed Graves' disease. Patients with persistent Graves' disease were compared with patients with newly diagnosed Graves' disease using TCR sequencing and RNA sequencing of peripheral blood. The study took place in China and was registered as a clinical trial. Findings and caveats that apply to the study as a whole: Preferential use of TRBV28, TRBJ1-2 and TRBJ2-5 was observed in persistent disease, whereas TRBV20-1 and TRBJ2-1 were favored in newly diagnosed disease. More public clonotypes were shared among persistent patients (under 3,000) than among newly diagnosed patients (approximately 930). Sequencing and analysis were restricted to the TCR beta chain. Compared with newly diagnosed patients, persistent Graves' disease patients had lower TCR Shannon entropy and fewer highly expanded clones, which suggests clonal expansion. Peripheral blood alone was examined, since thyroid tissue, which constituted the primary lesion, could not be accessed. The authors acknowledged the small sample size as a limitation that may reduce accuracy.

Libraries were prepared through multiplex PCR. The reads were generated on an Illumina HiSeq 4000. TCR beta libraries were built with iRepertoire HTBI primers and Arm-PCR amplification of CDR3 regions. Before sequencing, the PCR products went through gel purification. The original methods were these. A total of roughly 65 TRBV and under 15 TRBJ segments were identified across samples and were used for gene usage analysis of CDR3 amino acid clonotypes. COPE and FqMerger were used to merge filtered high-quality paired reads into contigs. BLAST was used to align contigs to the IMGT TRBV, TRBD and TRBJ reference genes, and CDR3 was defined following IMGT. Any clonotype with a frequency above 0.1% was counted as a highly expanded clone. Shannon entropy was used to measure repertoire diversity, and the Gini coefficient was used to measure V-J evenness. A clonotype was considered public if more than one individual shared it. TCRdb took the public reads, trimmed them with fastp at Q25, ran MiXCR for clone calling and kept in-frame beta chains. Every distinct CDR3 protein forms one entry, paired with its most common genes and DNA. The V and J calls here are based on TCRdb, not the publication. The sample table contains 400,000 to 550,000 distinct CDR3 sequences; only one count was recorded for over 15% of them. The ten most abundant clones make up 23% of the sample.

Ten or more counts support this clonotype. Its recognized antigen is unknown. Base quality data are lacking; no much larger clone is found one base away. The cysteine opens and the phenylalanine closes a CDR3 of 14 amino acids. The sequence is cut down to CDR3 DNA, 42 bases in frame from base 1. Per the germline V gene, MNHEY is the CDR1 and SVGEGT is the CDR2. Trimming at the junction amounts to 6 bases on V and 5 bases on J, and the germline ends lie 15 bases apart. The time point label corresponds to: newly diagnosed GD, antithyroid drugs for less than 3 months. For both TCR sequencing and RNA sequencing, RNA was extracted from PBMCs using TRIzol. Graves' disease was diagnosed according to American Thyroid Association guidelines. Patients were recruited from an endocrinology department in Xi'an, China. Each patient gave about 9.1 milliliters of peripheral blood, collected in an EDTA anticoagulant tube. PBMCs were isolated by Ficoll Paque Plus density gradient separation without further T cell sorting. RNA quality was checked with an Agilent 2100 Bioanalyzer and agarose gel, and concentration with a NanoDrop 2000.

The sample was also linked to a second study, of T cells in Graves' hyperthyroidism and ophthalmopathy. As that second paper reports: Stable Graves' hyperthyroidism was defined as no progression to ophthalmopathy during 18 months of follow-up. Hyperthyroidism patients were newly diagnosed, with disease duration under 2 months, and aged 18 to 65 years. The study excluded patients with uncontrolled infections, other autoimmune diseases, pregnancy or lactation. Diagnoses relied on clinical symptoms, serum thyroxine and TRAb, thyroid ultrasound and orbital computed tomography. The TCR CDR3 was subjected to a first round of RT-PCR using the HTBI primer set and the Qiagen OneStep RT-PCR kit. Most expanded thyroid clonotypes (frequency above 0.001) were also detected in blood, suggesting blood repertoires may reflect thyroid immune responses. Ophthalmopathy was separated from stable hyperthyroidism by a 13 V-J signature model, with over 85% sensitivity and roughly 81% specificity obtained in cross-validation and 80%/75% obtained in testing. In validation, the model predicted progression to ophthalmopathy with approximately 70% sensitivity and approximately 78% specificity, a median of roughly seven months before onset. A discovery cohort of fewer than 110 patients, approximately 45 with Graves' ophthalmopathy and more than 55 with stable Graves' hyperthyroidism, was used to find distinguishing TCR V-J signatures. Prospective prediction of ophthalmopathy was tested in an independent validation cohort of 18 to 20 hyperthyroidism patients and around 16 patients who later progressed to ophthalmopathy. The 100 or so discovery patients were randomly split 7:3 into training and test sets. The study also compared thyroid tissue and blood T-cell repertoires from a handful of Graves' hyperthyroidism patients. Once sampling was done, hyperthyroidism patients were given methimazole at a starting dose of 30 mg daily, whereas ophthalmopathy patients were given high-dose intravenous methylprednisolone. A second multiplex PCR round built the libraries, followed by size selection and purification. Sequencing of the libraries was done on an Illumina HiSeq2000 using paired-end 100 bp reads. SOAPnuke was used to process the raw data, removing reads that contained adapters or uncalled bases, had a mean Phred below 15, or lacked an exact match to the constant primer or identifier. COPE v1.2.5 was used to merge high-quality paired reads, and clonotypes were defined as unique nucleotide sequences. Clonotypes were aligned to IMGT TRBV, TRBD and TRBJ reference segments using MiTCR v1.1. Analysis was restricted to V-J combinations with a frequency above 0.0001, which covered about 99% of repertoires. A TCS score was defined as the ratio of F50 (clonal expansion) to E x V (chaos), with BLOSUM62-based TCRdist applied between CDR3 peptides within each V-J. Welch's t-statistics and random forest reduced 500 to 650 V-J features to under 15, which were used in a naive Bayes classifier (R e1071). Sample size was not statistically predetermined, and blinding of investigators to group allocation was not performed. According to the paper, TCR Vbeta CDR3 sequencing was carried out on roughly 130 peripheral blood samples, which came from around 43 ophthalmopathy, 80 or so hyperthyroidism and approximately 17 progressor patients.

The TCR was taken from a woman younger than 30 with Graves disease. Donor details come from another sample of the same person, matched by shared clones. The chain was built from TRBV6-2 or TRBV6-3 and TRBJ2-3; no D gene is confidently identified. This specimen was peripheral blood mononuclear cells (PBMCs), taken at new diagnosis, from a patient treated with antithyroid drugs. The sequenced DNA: TGTGCCAGCAGCCACCCGACTTGGGGAGATACGCAGTATTTT. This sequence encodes CASSHPTWGDTQYF.